These 21 T cell receptor beta chains originate from one sample sequenced in a study of blood T cell repertoires in COVID-19. The repertoire was sequenced with immunoSEQ multiplex PCR; TCRdb's copy has only in-frame clones and lacks some. The sample lists nearly 110,000 clones, about 91% occurring once. Sequencing used peripheral blood. These TCRs come from a man aged 50 or older with active or convalescent COVID-19.

The rearrangement joins TRBV7-9 to TRBJ2-5; D perhaps matches TRBD1 (6 bases). V lost 4 bases, J lost 1 base, and 7 bases lay in between. The germline V gene has CDR1 SEHNR and CDR2 FQNEAQ (reference sequence). CDR3 size: 13 residues. CDR3 residues: CASSSQGQETQYF. The CDR3 DNA is TGTGCCAGCAGCTCACAGGGCCAAGAGACCCAGTACTTC.

This sequence joins TRBV5-3 and TRBJ2-7; D not resolved. TRBV5-3 counts as an open reading frame of uncertain function. CDR3 size: 15 residues. V was shortened by 0 bases and J by 0 bases, with 10 bases between the two germline ends. This chain's CDR3 is CARSLAVLSSYEQYF. In DNA, the CDR3 is TGTGCCAGAAGCTTGGCGGTTCTAAGCTCCTACGAGCAGTACTTC.

This clone appeared once. The J gene is TRBJ2-7, the V gene TRBV6-2 or TRBV6-3; 7 nucleotides match TRBD2. Trimming removed 6 bases from V and 4 bases from J; junction bases left unmatched: 12. This CDR3 has 15 amino acids. CDR1 and CDR2 (germline): MNHEY, SVGEGT. The CDR3 reads CASSTSSGGGYEQYF. The CDR3 region has the DNA TGTGCCAGCAGCACTTCTAGCGGAGGAGGATACGAGCAGTACTTC.

The rearrangement uses TRBV13 and TRBJ2-1; 11 positions agree with TRBD2. The germline V gene encodes CDR1 PRHDT and CDR2 FYEKMQ (reference sequence). J lost 4 bases, V lost 5 bases, and 4 bases had no gene match. The CDR3 is 15 amino acids. The CDR3 nucleotides read TGTGCCAGCAGCGAGACTAGCGGGAAGTACAATGAGCAGTTCTTC. Its protein is CASSETSGKYNEQFF.

The rearrangement uses TRBV10-3 and TRBJ1-1; D is unclear. Trimming removed 5 bases at V and 1 base at J, with 11 bases between. There are 14 residues in the CDR3. Germline V gives CDR1 ENHRY, CDR2 SYGVKD. DNA of the CDR3: TGTGCCATCAGTAGGAGTCAGAAGAACACTGAAGCTTTCTTT. It encodes CAISRSQKNTEAFF.

The gene calls are TRBV2 and TRBJ2-1; 7 bases match TRBD1. This CDR3 region has 14 residues. CDR1 and CDR2 (germline): SNHLY, FYNNEI. J gave up 2 bases and V 8 bases, and 6 bases lay outside the gene matches. CDR3: CASGTASAYNEQFF. CDR3 coding DNA: TGTGCCAGCGGGACAGCGAGCGCCTACAATGAGCAGTTCTTC.

The chain employs TRBV5-1 and TRBJ2-3; D call uncertain. The V gene's germline CDR1 is SGHRS and CDR2 YFSETQ. V was pared by 6 bases and J by 4 bases, with 18 bases between. The CDR3 totals 15 residues. The CDR3 DNA is TGCGCCAGCACCCCTATGAGTTCTCAGGCAGATACGCAGTATTTT. Translating it yields CASTPMSSQADTQYF.

The chain couples TRBV2 to TRBJ1-5, with D perhaps matching TRBD1 (5 bases). The CDR3 consists of 14 residues. The germline gives CDR1 SNHLY, CDR2 FYNNEI. V lost 8 bases to trimming and J lost 2 bases, with 13 bases between them. The CDR3 region is CASDPQGGNQPQHF. The CDR3 DNA reads TGTGCCAGCGACCCGCAGGGTGGCAATCAGCCCCAGCATTTT.

The V and J genes are TRBV10-2 and TRBJ2-7, with TRBD1 as a possible D gene (6 bases). This CDR3 has 13 amino acids. Trimming took 8 bases from V and 1 from J, leaving 12 bases between them. Germline V gene data show CDR1 as WSHSY and CDR2 as SAAADI. This CDR3 reads CASGSGASYEQYF. The DNA of the CDR3 is TGCGCCAGCGGATCAGGGGCGTCCTACGAGCAGTACTTC.

In its sample, this clone was seen once. V and J are TRBV3-1 (or the pseudogene TRBV3-2) and TRBJ1-1; TRBD1 matches 7 bases. CDR1 and CDR2 from the germline V gene are LGHDT and YNNKEL (reference sequence). V gave up 3 bases and J gave up 9 bases; unmatched junction bases: 7. This CDR3 is 13 amino acids long. The CDR3 reads CASSQDRNLKAFF. As DNA, the CDR3 is TGTGCCAGCAGCCAGGACAGGAACCTGAAAGCTTTCTTT.

The V call is TRBV7-9, the J call TRBJ1-1; D is undetermined. The CDR3 consists of 15 residues. The germline V and J ends were trimmed by 6 bases and 8 bases, with 22 bases remaining between them. The V gene's germline CDR1 is SEHNR and CDR2 FQNEAQ (reference sequence). CDR3 coding DNA: TGTGCCAGCAGGGATCGACAAACCCTTAACCTCGAAGCTTTCTTT. Residues: CASRDRQTLNLEAFF.

J is TRBJ1-1 and V is TRBV10-2; D is unresolved. The CDR3 spans 12 residues. V lost 8 bases to trimming and J lost 3 bases, with 10 bases between them. Germline V lookup: CDR1 WSHSY, CDR2 SAAADI. CDR3 coding DNA: TGCGCCAGCGGTTCACGGTACACTGAAGCTTTCTTT. It specifies CASGSRYTEAFF.

V is TRBV21-1 and J is TRBJ1-3; TRBD1 was called by the table and not checked on the DNA. TRBV21-1 constitutes a pseudogene. CDR3 length: 18 amino acids. The CDR3 region is CASIKGGAGSSSGNTIYF. The CDR3 DNA sequence: TGTGCCAGCATCAAAGGGGGTGCAGGGTCTAGCTCTGGAAACACCATATATTTT.

The chain carries TRBV20-1 and TRBJ1-1, with a possible D match to TRBD1 (5 bases). Trimming removed 3 bases at V and 0 bases at J, with 17 bases between. Germline V gene data show CDR1 as DFQATT and CDR2 as SNEGSKA (reference sequence). CDR3 length: 16 residues. CDR3 coding DNA: TGCAGTGCTAGTTACGCCCAACAGGCTTTGAACACTGAAGCTTTCTTT. Encoded protein: CSASYAQQALNTEAFF.

This clone was picked up one time. This sequence joins TRBV7-8 and TRBJ2-7; perhaps TRBD2 as D (6 bases). This CDR3 has 14 amino acids. Looked up from germline, CDR1 is SGHVS and CDR2 is FQNEAQ. V dropped 3 bases and J dropped 5 bases, with 14 bases sitting between them. CDR3 bases: TGTGCCAGCAGCTTTAGCGTCGGGGGACACGAGCAGTACTTC. This translates into CASSFSVGGHEQYF.

V gene TRBV12-5 combines with J gene TRBJ1-1; 8 nucleotides match TRBD1. In germline, CDR1 is LGHNT, CDR2 FRNRAP. The CDR3 is 14 amino acids. Losses at the gene ends were 5 bases for V and 0 bases for J; bases not matched to a gene: 2. The CDR3 coding sequence is TGTGCTAGTGGTCCAGGGGGCGTGAACACTGAAGCTTTCTTT. This codes for CASGPGGVNTEAFF.

The J gene is TRBJ1-1, the V gene TRBV28, with 8 bases fitting TRBD1. The junction had 9 bases not matched to a gene; V was cut back by 8 bases and J by 4 bases. The length of the CDR3 is 14 residues. The germline CDR1 and CDR2 sequences are MDHEN and SYDVKM. The CDR3: CASQDRGGLTEAFF. CDR3 in DNA: TGTGCCAGCCAAGACAGGGGAGGGCTCACTGAAGCTTTCTTT.

The chain uses TRBV27 and TRBJ2-7, with a tentative D call TRBD1 (5 bases). CDR3 length equals 15 residues. Germline V CDR1 and CDR2: MNHEY, SMNVEV (reference sequence). Trimming took off 2 bases at V and 3 bases at J, with 14 bases between the two ends. In nucleotides, the CDR3 is TGTGCCAGCAGTTTAGTCCCCTGGGGCGTCTACGAGCAGTACTTC. This sequence encodes CASSLVPWGVYEQYF.

The rearrangement links TRBV20-1 to TRBJ1-6; D gene ambiguous. CDR1 and CDR2 from the germline V gene are DFQATT and SNEGSKA (reference sequence). The ends were cut back, 3 bases at V and 10 bases at J, with 10 bases in the middle. The CDR3 sequence is 12 residues long. CDR3 nucleotides: TGCAGTGCTAGTGAGGGAGACTCACCCCTCCACTTT. Residues: CSASEGDSPLHF.

The rearrangement links TRBV27 to TRBJ1-2; the match to TRBD1 covers 9 bases. V shed 5 bases, J shed 8 bases, and the junction held 9 bases outside the gene matches. The CDR3 loop spans 14 amino acids. Germline V gene data show CDR1 as MNHEY and CDR2 as SMNVEV (reference sequence). CDR3 amino acids: CASSMTGTGSGYTF. The CDR3 nucleotides read TGTGCCAGCAGTATGACCGGGACAGGGTCCGGCTACACCTTC.

The V gene is TRBV30, the J gene TRBJ2-2; no definite D call. Germline V gene lookup returns CDR1 GTSNPN and CDR2 SVGIG (reference sequence). V was shortened by 3 bases and J by 2 bases, with 13 bases between the two germline ends. This CDR3 has 15 residues. CDR3 sequence (DNA): TGTGCCTGGAGCGGTACTGGGCTCAACACCGGGGAGCTGTTTTTT. Residues: CAWSGTGLNTGELFF. Full variable domain (rest looked up from reference TRBV30 and TRBJ2-2): SQTIHQWPATLVQPVGSPLSLECTVEGTSNPNLYWYRQAAGRGLQLLFYSVGIGQISSEVPQNLSASRPQDRQFILSSKKLLLSDSGFYLCAWSGTGLNTGELFFGEGSRLTVL.